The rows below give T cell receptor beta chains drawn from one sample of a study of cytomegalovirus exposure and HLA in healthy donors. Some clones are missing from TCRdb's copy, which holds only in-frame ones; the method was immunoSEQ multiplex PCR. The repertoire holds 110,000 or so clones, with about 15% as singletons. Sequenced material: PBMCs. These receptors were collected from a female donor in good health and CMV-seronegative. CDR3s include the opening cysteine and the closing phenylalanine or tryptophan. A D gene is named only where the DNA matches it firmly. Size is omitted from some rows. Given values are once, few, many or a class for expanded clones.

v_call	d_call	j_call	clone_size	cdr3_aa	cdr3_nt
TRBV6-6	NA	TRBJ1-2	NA	CASSYPPPVYGYTF	TGTGCCAGCAGTTACCCCCCCCCAGTCTATGGCTACACCTTC
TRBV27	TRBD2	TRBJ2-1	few	CASSRTSGTYNEQFF	TGTGCCAGCAGCAGGACTAGCGGAACATACAATGAGCAGTTCTTC
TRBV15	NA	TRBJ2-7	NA	CATSREGAGAYEQYF	TGTGCCACCAGCAGAGAAGGAGCAGGGGCCTACGAGCAGTACTTC
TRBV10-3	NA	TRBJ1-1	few	CAISELAGLDTEAFF	TGTGCCATCAGTGAGTTGGCAGGCCTTGACACTGAAGCTTTCTTT
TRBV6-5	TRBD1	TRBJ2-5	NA	CASSYSGRGWETQYF	TGTGCCAGCAGTTACTCGGGCAGGGGGTGGGAGACCCAGTACTTC
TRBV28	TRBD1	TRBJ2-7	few	CASTGTGGERLYEQYF	TGTGCCAGTACCGGGACAGGGGGCGAGCGTCTTTACGAGCAGTACTTC
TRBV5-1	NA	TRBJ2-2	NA	CASSWRSGPGELFF	TGCGCCAGCAGCTGGCGTAGCGGCCCCGGGGAGCTGTTTTTT
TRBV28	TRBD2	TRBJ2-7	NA	CASTPSGSYEQYF	TGTGCCAGCACTCCTAGCGGGAGCTACGAGCAGTACTTC
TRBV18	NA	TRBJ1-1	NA	CASSPPTGPEAFF	TGTGCCAGCTCACCACCCACAGGGCCCGAAGCTTTCTTT
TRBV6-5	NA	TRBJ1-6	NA	CASSYTDRLFTLHF	TGTGCCAGCAGTTACACAGACAGATTATTCACCCTCCACTTT
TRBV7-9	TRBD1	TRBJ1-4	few	CASSATGINEKLFF	TGTGCCAGCAGCGCGACAGGGATCAATGAAAAACTGTTTTTT
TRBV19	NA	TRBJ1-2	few	CASIPPSGAPDGYTF	TGTGCCAGTATTCCACCCTCAGGGGCCCCAGATGGCTACACCTTC
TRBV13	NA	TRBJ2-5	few	CASSVQQETQYF	TGTGCCAGCAGCGTCCAACAAGAGACCCAGTACTTC